Presented here are 25 T cell receptor beta chains from one specimen sequenced in a study of cytotoxic CD8 clonotypes in ibrutinib-treated CLL. Sequencing was performed with immunoSEQ multiplex PCR; in TCRdb, only in-frame clones are kept and a portion is missing. The sample carries approximately 160,000 clones, approximately 91% recorded once. The material was PBMCs, obtained at disease progression, from a patient treated with ibrutinib. These receptors came from a human donor with chronic lymphocytic leukemia.

J is TRBJ1-4 and V is TRBV6-1; the match to TRBD1 covers 10 bases. The CDR3 consists of 14 residues. Germline lookup yields CDR1 MNHNS and CDR2 SASEGT. V gave up 8 bases and J gave up 8 bases; unmatched junction bases: 8. CDR3 protein: CASQTGTGDEKLFF. The CDR3 DNA reads as TGTGCCAGCCAAACCGGGACAGGGGACGAAAAACTGTTTTTT.

The rearrangement links TRBV7-9 to TRBJ1-2; D might be TRBD1 (5 bases). CDR1 and CDR2 from the germline V gene are SEHNR and FQNEAQ (reference sequence). The ends were cut back, 3 bases at V and 6 bases at J, with 14 bases in the middle. The CDR3 loop spans 14 amino acids. The CDR3 loop reads CASSFDSSLNGYTF. DNA for the CDR3: TGTGCCAGCAGCTTTGACAGTAGCTTAAATGGCTACACCTTC.

The chain is built from TRBV11-3 and TRBJ2-7, with D possibly being TRBD1 (5 bases). V gave up 1 base and J gave up 4 bases, with 11 bases separating them. Germline values: CDR1 SGHNT, CDR2 YENEEA. CDR3 size: 14 residues. The CDR3 coding sequence is TGTGCCAGCAGCTTAGGCAGGGCGGAGTACGAGCAGTACTTC. Its protein is CASSLGRAEYEQYF.

The chain carries TRBV7-2 and TRBJ1-4; tentatively, D is TRBD1 (5 bases). CDR3 length: 15 amino acids. V lost 0 bases and J lost 0, with 5 bases in between. Per the germline V gene, CDR1 is SGHTA and CDR2 is FQGNSA. CDR3 region: CASSLAGATNEKLFF. The CDR3 DNA is TGTGCCAGCAGCTTAGCGGGGGCAACTAATGAAAAACTGTTTTTT. Based on the CDR3 plus reference TRBV7-2 and TRBJ1-4, the full variable domain is GAGVSQSPSNKVTEKGKDVELRCDPISGHTALYWYRQSLGQGLEFLIYFQGNSAPDKSGLPSDRFSAERTGGSVSTLTIQRTQQEDSAVYLCASSLAGATNEKLFFGSGTQLSVL.

V usage is TRBV29-1 and J usage is TRBJ1-2; D is possibly TRBD1 (6 bases). CDR1 and CDR2 from the germline V gene are SQVTM and ANQGSEA. The CDR3 consists of 13 residues. V was clipped by 3 bases and J by 5 bases, with 13 bases between them. The CDR3 reads CSVEAGAPYGYTF. The DNA of the CDR3 is TGCAGCGTTGAGGCAGGGGCGCCTTATGGCTACACCTTC.

The chain employs TRBV4-3 and TRBJ1-4; no reliable D call. The CDR3 runs to 16 residues. The V gene's germline CDR1 is LGHNA and CDR2 YSLEER. V was pared by 4 bases and J by 0 bases, with 12 bases between. The CDR3 region is CASSRAGVSTNEKLFF. The DNA for the CDR3 is TGCGCCAGCAGCCGCGCCGGGGTCTCAACTAATGAAAAACTGTTTTTT.

The chain uses TRBV4-1 and TRBJ2-1; 9 nucleotides line up with TRBD2. With V trimmed by 0 bases and J by 4 bases, 7 bases remained unmatched. From germline, CDR1 is MGHRA and CDR2 YSYEKL. The CDR3 sequence is 17 residues long. The CDR3 spells CASSQDKTSGIYNEQFF. CDR3 in DNA: TGCGCCAGCAGCCAAGATAAGACTAGCGGAATTTACAATGAGCAGTTCTTC.

The V call is TRBV7-2, the J call TRBJ2-7; possibly TRBD1 for D (5 bases). In germline, CDR1 is SGHTA, CDR2 FQGNSA. Trimming took off 1 base at V and 2 bases at J, with 15 bases between the two ends. The CDR3 runs 16 residues. CDR3 amino acids: CASSLEAPGAAYEQYF. The CDR3 bases are TGTGCCAGCAGCTTAGAGGCCCCTGGGGCAGCCTACGAGCAGTACTTC.

The gene calls are TRBV7-2 and TRBJ1-5; possible D gene TRBD1, 6 bases. V lost 1 base to trimming and J lost 6 bases, with 10 bases between them. In germline, CDR1 is SGHTA, CDR2 FQGNSA. The CDR3 totals 14 residues. The CDR3 is CASSLGSGVQPQHF. The CDR3 coding sequence is TGTGCCAGCAGCTTAGGTTCAGGGGTTCAGCCCCAGCATTTT. Combining the CDR3 with reference TRBV7-2 and TRBJ1-5 gives the whole variable domain GAGVSQSPSNKVTEKGKDVELRCDPISGHTALYWYRQSLGQGLEFLIYFQGNSAPDKSGLPSDRFSAERTGGSVSTLTIQRTQQEDSAVYLCASSLGSGVQPQHFGDGTRLSIL.

This clone was detected once. The rearrangement links TRBV7-2 to TRBJ2-1; D ambiguous. This CDR3 is built from 15 residues. Germline V CDR1 and CDR2: SGHTA, FQGNSA. The V and J ends lost 4 bases and 6 bases respectively, with 16 bases between them. CDR3 sequence (DNA): TGTGCCAGCAGCTATTCCGGGCAGTCGCTCAATGAGCAGTTCTTC. Protein sequence: CASSYSGQSLNEQFF.

The rearrangement uses TRBV7-2 and TRBJ1-1; 7 bases map to TRBD1. V shed 3 bases and J 5 bases; nucleotides not matched to a gene: 3. Germline values: CDR1 SGHTA, CDR2 FQGNSA. The CDR3 is 13 amino acids. The CDR3: CASSLRQGTEAFF. As DNA, the CDR3 is TGTGCCAGCAGCTTGCGACAGGGAACTGAAGCTTTCTTT. Full variable domain (missing parts from reference TRBV7-2 and TRBJ1-1): GAGVSQSPSNKVTEKGKDVELRCDPISGHTALYWYRQSLGQGLEFLIYFQGNSAPDKSGLPSDRFSAERTGGSVSTLTIQRTQQEDSAVYLCASSLRQGTEAFFGQGTRLTVV.

The V and J genes are TRBV11-3 and TRBJ1-1; D possibly corresponds to TRBD1 (6 bases). CDR1 and CDR2 (germline): SGHNT, YENEEA. The CDR3 sequence is 16 residues long. V was shortened by 0 bases and J by 1 base, with 12 bases between the two germline ends. This CDR3 reads CASSLDGQSRNTEAFF. The CDR3 coding sequence is TGTGCCAGCAGCTTAGATGGACAGTCAAGGAACACTGAAGCTTTCTTT.

The rearrangement joins TRBV5-1 to TRBJ2-2; unclear D gene. Germline loops: CDR1 SGHRS, CDR2 YFSETQ. The CDR3 loop spans 18 amino acids. Deletions cut 0 bases from V and 0 bases from J, with 15 bases between. For the CDR3, the DNA is TGCGCCAGCAGCTTGGGAAGGAATCCCCCAGCGAACACCGGGGAGCTGTTTTTT. Protein product: CASSLGRNPPANTGELFF.

This chain connects TRBV29-1 to TRBJ1-1; unclear D gene. V was pared by 0 bases and J by 4 bases, with 3 bases between. Germline V CDR1 and CDR2: SQVTM, ANQGSEA. This CDR3 contains 11 residues. The CDR3 DNA is TGCAGCGTTGAAGAGGGCACTGAAGCTTTCTTT. This encodes CSVEEGTEAFF.

The chain couples TRBV6-6 to TRBJ2-4; 8 nucleotides agree with TRBD1. J lost 0 bases, V lost 6 bases, and 7 bases had no gene match. The CDR3 has 16 amino acids. Germline V gene data show CDR1 as MNHNY and CDR2 as SVGAGI (reference sequence). The CDR3 DNA reads TGTGCCAGCAGGTCGACAGGGGCCCTAGCCAAAAACATTCAGTACTTC. It encodes CASRSTGALAKNIQYF.

This clone was seen just once. The V and J genes are TRBV11-2 and TRBJ2-5; D uncertain. The ends were cut back, 3 bases at V and 3 bases at J, with 8 bases in the middle. CDR1 is SGHAT and CDR2 is FQNNGV in the germline V gene. The CDR3 extends over 13 amino acids. The CDR3 protein is CASSFTPEETQYF. In nucleotides, the CDR3 is TGTGCCAGCAGCTTTACCCCAGAAGAGACCCAGTACTTC.

The V gene is TRBV19, the J gene TRBJ2-7; D is unresolved. Trimming left V 4 bases short and J 4 bases short, with 8 bases between. Germline V gene data show CDR1 as LNHDA and CDR2 as SQIVND (reference sequence). CDR3 size: 12 residues. The DNA for the CDR3 is TGTGCCAGTAGTACCCAAAAATACGAGCAGTACTTC. It is translated as CASSTQKYEQYF.

The rearrangement links TRBV7-8 to TRBJ2-2; 16 bases fit TRBD2. The CDR3 contains 18 residues. Germline-derived CDR1 and CDR2 are SGHVS and FQNEAQ. V was pared by 0 bases and J by 9 bases, with 7 bases of the junction left unmatched. CDR3 loop: CASSLADTGLAGGRELFF. The CDR3 DNA follows: TGTGCCAGCAGCTTAGCGGATACGGGACTAGCGGGAGGGAGGGAGCTGTTTTTT.

The genes are TRBV14 and TRBJ2-7, with 9 bases fitting TRBD1. The CDR3 has 18 amino acids. V dropped 0 bases and J dropped 6; count of bases not matched to a gene: 15. Germline CDR1 SGHDN, CDR2 FVKESK. CDR3 nucleotide sequence: TGTGCCAGCAGCCAAGAAAACTTGAACCGCCGGGACAGGGTCGAGCAGTACTTC. This encodes CASSQENLNRRDRVEQYF.

This chain joins TRBV5-1 and TRBJ2-1, with 11 bases that match TRBD2. The germline V gene encodes CDR1 SGHRS and CDR2 YFSETQ. CDR3 size: 18 residues. V lost 0 bases, J lost 6 bases, and 11 bases stayed unmatched. The CDR3: CASSLEGLADDQTNEQFF. CDR3 in DNA: TGCGCCAGCAGCTTGGAGGGACTAGCGGACGACCAAACCAATGAGCAGTTCTTC.

The genes are TRBV7-9 and TRBJ2-1; D is possibly TRBD2 (6 bases). Trimming removed 0 bases from V and 4 bases from J, with 22 bases in between. There are 19 residues in the CDR3. Germline V gene sequence: CDR1 SEHNR, CDR2 FQNEAQ (reference sequence). The CDR3 is CASSLAVGPAGTLYNEQFF. CDR3 nucleotides: TGTGCCAGCAGCTTAGCGGTTGGCCCTGCGGGGACGTTATACAATGAGCAGTTCTTC.

The chain has TRBV7-3 and TRBJ2-3; 7 bases map to TRBD2. This CDR3 region has 19 residues. The germline CDR1 and CDR2 sequences are SGHTA and FQGTGA. The V and J ends lost 2 bases and 3 bases, in that order; junction bases with no gene match: 17. The CDR3 region is CASSLAPTMAGVGTDTQYF. The CDR3 nucleotides read TGTGCCAGCAGCTTAGCGCCTACTATGGCGGGAGTGGGAACAGATACGCAGTATTTT.

The CDR3 protein is CSVGAPGQGPSYYGYTF. CDR3 coding DNA: TGCAGCGTTGGGGCTCCGGGACAGGGGCCCTCTTACTATGGCTACACCTTC. The chain couples TRBV29-1 to TRBJ1-2, with TRBD1 matching over 10 bases. Germline CDR1 and CDR2: SQVTM and ANQGSEA. The CDR3 spans 17 residues. Germline trimming cut 4 bases from V and 3 bases from J; bases unmatched to any gene: 14.

This chain links TRBV30 with TRBJ1-2; 8 bases align to TRBD1. V gave up 1 base and J gave up 5 bases; unmatched junction bases: 21. The V gene's germline CDR1 is GTSNPN and CDR2 SVGIG (reference sequence). This CDR3 region has 19 residues. The CDR3 region is CAWSALALETGGGNYGYTF. The CDR3 coding sequence is TGTGCCTGGAGTGCCCTCGCTCTCGAAACAGGGGGAGGGAATTATGGCTACACCTTC.

Here the CDR3 DNA reads TGTGCCAGCAGTTCCCTTACGGGGGGCGGTGGAAACACCATATATTTT. Protein sequence: CASSSLTGGGGNTIYF. The V gene is TRBV6-5, the J gene TRBJ1-3, with a possible D match to TRBD1 (6 bases). Germline CDR1 is MNHEY and CDR2 is SVGAGI. This CDR3 spans 16 amino acids. The ends were cut back, 4 bases at V and 3 bases at J, with 16 bases in the middle.